The clone carrying this T cell receptor beta chain was counted between two and nine times. V lost 6 bases and J lost 5; bases outside the gene matches: 5. The CDR3 loop spans 14 amino acids. The data are from a study of patients and donors after allogeneic stem cell transplantation. One entry per CDR3 protein, called by TCRdb with MiXCR from the RT-PCR reads. The data contain 150,000 to 200,000 distinct CDR3 sequences, approximately 25% of them seen just once; the ten biggest clones take up about 24%. Input material: blood, either unsorted or a sorted T cell fraction (not recorded which). The TCR comes from a human donor who was either an allogeneic HSCT recipient or a stem cell or donor lymphocyte infusion donor (not recorded which). It is not recorded whose cells these are; they may come from a transplant donor. The chain carries TRBV12-3 or TRBV12-4 and TRBJ2-5; 11 positions match TRBD2. The CDR3 reads CASRELAGAETQYF. The CDR3 nucleotides are TGTGCCAGCAGGGAACTAGCGGGAGCGGAGACCCAGTACTTC.